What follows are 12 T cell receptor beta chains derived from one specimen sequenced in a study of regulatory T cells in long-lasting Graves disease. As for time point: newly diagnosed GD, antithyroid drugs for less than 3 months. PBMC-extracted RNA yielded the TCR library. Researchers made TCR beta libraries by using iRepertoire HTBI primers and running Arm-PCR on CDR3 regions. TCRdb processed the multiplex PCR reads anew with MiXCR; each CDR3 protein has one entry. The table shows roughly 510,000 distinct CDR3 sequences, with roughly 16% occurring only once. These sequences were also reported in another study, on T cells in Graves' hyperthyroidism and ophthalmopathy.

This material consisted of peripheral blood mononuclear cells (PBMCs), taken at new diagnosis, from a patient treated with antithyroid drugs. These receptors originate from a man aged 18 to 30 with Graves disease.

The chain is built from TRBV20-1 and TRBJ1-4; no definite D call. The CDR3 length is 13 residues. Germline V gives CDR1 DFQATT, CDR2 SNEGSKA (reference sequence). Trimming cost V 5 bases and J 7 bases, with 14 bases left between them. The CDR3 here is CSASEIIFEKLFF. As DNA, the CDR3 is TGCAGTGCTTCGGAGATCATCTTTGAAAAACTGTTTTTT.

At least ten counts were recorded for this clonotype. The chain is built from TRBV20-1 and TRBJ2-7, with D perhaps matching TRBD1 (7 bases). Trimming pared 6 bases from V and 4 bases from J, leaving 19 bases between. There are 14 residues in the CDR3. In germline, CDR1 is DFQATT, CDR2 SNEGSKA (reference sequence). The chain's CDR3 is CSARRGPGGYEQYF. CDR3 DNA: TGCAGTGCCAGGAGAGGGCCAGGGGGGTACGAGCAGTACTTC.

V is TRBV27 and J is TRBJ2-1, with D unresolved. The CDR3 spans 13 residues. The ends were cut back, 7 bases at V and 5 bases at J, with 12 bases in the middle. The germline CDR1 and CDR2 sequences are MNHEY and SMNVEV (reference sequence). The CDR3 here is CASISNPDNEQFF. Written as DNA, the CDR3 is TGTGCCAGCATTTCGAACCCCGACAATGAGCAGTTCTTC.

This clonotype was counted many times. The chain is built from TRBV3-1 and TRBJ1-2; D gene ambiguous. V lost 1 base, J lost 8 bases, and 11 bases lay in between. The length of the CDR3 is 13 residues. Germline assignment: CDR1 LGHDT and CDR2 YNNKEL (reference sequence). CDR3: CASSQGGLGGYTF. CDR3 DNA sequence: TGTGCCAGCAGCCAAGGAGGGCTTGGGGGCTACACCTTC.

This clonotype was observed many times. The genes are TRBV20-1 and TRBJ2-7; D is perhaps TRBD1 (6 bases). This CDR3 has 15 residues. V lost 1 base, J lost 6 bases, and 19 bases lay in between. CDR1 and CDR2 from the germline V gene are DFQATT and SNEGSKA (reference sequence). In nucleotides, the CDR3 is TGCAGTGCTAGAGGATCCTCCGGACAGTACGTCGAGCAGTACTTC. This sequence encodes CSARGSSGQYVEQYF.

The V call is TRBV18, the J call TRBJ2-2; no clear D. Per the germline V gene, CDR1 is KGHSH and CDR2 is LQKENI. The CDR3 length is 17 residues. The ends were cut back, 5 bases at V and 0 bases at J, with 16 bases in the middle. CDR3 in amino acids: CASSTALLEANTGELFF. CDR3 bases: TGTGCCAGCTCAACCGCCCTACTGGAAGCGAACACCGGGGAGCTGTTTTTT.

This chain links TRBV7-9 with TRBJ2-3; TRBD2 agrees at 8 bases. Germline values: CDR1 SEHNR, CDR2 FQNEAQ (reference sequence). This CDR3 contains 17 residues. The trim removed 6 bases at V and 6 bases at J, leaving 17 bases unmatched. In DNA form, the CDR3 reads TGTGCCAGCAGTTCACGGACTTCAAGCGGGAGAGGTGATACGCAGTATTTT. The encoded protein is CASSSRTSSGRGDTQYF.

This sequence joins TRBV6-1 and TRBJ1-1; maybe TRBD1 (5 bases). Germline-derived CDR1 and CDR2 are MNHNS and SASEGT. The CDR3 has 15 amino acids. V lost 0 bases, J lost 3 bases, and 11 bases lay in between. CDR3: CASSEAGGRDTEAFF. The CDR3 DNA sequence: TGTGCCAGCAGTGAAGCGGGGGGTAGGGACACTGAAGCTTTCTTT.

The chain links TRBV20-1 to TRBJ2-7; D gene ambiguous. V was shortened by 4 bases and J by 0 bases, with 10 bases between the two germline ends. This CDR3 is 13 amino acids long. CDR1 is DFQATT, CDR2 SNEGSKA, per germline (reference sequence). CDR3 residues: CSAIGRSSYEQYF. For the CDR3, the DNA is TGCAGTGCTATCGGCAGAAGCTCCTACGAGCAGTACTTC.

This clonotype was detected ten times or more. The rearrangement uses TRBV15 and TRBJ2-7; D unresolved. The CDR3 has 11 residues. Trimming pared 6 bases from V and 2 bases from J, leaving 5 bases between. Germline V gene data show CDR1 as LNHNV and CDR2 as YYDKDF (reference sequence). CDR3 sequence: CATSNAYEQYF. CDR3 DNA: TGTGCCACCAGTAACGCCTACGAGCAGTACTTC.

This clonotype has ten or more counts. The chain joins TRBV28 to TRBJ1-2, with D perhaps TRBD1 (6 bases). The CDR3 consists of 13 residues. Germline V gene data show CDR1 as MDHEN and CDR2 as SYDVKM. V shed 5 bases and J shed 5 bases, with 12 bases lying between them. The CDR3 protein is CASSPRQVYGYTF. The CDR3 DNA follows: TGTGCCAGCAGTCCAAGACAGGTATATGGCTACACCTTC.

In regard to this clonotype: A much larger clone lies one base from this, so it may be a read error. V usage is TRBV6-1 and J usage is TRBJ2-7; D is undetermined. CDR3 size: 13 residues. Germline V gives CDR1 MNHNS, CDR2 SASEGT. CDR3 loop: CASSDTTNYEQHF. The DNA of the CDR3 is TGTGCCAGCAGTGACACGACCAACTACGAGCAGCACTTC.